This TCR beta chain was sequenced for a study of T cell repertoires in cytomegalovirus infection. The wider study: Indications came from public TCR beta signatures; they pointed to CMV infection and to a matching HLA type. Study-level results: The ex vivo response was dominated by HLA-C-restricted CMV-specific TCR beta clonotypes. Identification of carriers of CMV plus the relevant HLA was performed using cumulative public TCR beta family frequency.

Each CDR3 protein gets one entry after TCRdb re-called the reads with MiXCR. Of fewer than 550,000 distinct CDR3 sequences listed, around 11% are singletons. This clonotype came up many times. Its specificity is not known. From germline, CDR1 is SNHLY and CDR2 FYNNEI. CDR3 size: 17 residues. Trimming cost V 6 bases and J 1 base; bases outside gene matches: 6. This TCR was recovered from a human donor in good health (CMV status not recorded). Some clones in this sample may be carry-over from other donors' samples. Sequenced sample: PBMCs. The V call is TRBV2, the J call TRBJ2-2; 12 nucleotides align to TRBD2. The CDR3 DNA sequence: TGTGCCAGCAGGCGGACTAGCGGGGATATGAACACCGGGGAGCTGTTTTTT. As protein: CASRRTSGDMNTGELFF.